The T cell receptor (beta chain) under discussion was sequenced for a study of shared clonotypes between healthy human individuals. The CDR3 extends over 16 amino acids. V lost 5 bases to trimming and J lost 3 bases; unmatched junction nucleotides: 10. CDR1 is SEHNR, CDR2 FQNEAQ, per germline (reference sequence). Method: immunoSEQ multiplex PCR; TCRdb's copy keeps in-frame clones and lacks some. The sample consists of about 960,000 clones, around 80% of them appearing once. V gene TRBV7-9 combines with J gene TRBJ1-2; 9 bases are a match to TRBD1. This TCR came from a man younger than 35 in good health. Material: memory CD4+ T cells sorted from blood. Subset indicated: CD45RA-negative fraction. This CDR3 reads CASSRPPGQGDYGYTF. Written as DNA, the CDR3 is TGTGCCAGCAGCCGTCCGCCGGGACAGGGAGACTATGGCTACACCTTC.